This TCR beta chain is drawn from a study of T-cell memory formation after mild COVID-19. Study summary: For the most part, TCR clusters were specific to one donor. Findings and caveats of the study: Prior to infection, memory already included some responding clones, suggesting cross-reactive memory joined.

To note about this clonotype: Its specificity is unknown.

TCR alpha and TCR beta cDNA libraries carrying sample barcodes and UMIs were produced by 5'RACE using constant-segment primers. TCRdb re-called the 5' RACE reads through MiXCR, storing one row per CDR3 protein. The data show some 150,000 distinct CDR3 sequences, approximately 5.7% seen once. Trimming cost V 1 base and J 7 bases, with 17 bases left between them. From germline, CDR1 is SGHTA and CDR2 FQGNSA. The CDR3 totals 17 residues. The sample comprised PBMCs or a T cell subset sorted from them (not recorded which). This clonotype was obtained from an adult woman who had mild COVID-19 (a few samples of this study predate the infection). Cell type and time point are not known. This rearrangement joins TRBV7-2 to TRBJ1-6; maybe TRBD1 (6 bases). As DNA, the CDR3 is TGTGCCAGCAGCTTAGTATTTACGCAGGACAGCAATTCACCCCTCCACTTT. Amino acids: CASSLVFTQDSNSPLHF.